This paragraph reports one TCR beta chain. Its antigen target is currently unknown. No clone much larger than this one lies a single base away; base qualities are absent. The CDR3 measures 14 amino acids from cysteine to phenylalanine. The kept DNA is CDR3 alone, 42 bases in frame from the first base. Per the germline V gene (reference sequence), LNHNV is the CDR1 and YYDKDF is the CDR2. Relative to germline, V is 0 bases shorter and J is 2 bases shorter, with 7 bases between their ends. At diagnosis, peripheral blood, uninvolved tumor-adjacent lung and tumor were collected and were preserved as a mix of fresh-frozen and FFPE material. Blood samples were analyzed as peripheral blood mononuclear cells for TCR repertoire profiling. The data derive from a study of T cells in localized non-small cell lung cancer (dated by TCRdb to 2018 to 2021). In the study overall: Comparing tumors with uninvolved tumor-adjacent lungs, the study looked at the T cell repertoires of 236 patients with early-stage NSCLC. The cohort was made up of 236 treatment-naive NSCLC patients whose localized lung tumors had been resected. The mean age of the NSCLC patients was under 70 years, with fewer than 150 men and around 100 women.

TCR beta CDR3 regions were sequenced from DNA using the immunoSEQ Assay. As for the authors' bioinformatics: To compute T cell density, TCR beta template counts were normalized to usable DNA, which was estimated by amplifying housekeeping genes. Richness was estimated with the preseqR package, extrapolating to 400,000 templates for PBMC samples and 120,000 templates for tissue samples. Clonality was calculated as one minus Pielou's evenness. Tissue-enriched TCRs were identified through differential abundance testing performed on productive amino-acid clonotypes, with a minimum total count of 5 and an alpha of 0.1. The Jaccard Index and the Morisita Overlap Index were used to quantify repertoire overlap between compartments. GLIPH clustered TCR beta CDR3s with public tetramer-defined viral CDR3s; viral motifs required at least three viral sequences plus V-gene enrichment. TCRdb holds this immuneACCESS table with in-frame rearrangements only. Some clones are missing; in checked studies, unresolved V genes explain under half, and the rest has no known cause. The DNA was the basis for D and trimming; V, J and clone size are from that table. The sample table lists about 76,000 clones, about 81% of them with a count of one. Together, the top ten hold about 1.5% of the sample.

The study at large found these results: Because the study design was exploratory, TCR variables were selected using unadjusted p-values without false-discovery rate correction. Of the top 100 tumor clones, a median of around 57 were detected in paired uninvolved adjacent lung; roughly 26 were also among that lung's top 100. Longer overall survival was associated with higher blood T cell density, whereas shorter survival was associated with higher adjacent-lung clonality. Because multi-region sequencing of the tumors was not done, intratumor heterogeneity could not be ruled out. The highest T cell clonality was observed in uninvolved tumor-adjacent lung, where clonality exceeded that of tumor, suggesting that antigenic responses were more focused in uninvolved tumor-adjacent lung.

This chain is built from TRBV15 and TRBJ2-5; the D gene is perhaps TRBD2, on 5 matching bases. The TCR originated in a female donor older than 55 with stage I lung adenocarcinoma. Sequenced here: peripheral blood, sampled before any cancer treatment. In nucleotide form, the sequence is TGTGCCACCAGCAGAGAACGAGGGCAAGAGACCCAGTACTTC. Its coded protein is CATSRERGQETQYF.